This TCR beta chain derives from a study of shared clonotypes between healthy human individuals. The assay ran at deep level. Method: immunoSEQ multiplex PCR; TCRdb's copy keeps in-frame clones and lacks some. There are about 820,000 clones in the sample; 90% to 95% occur only once, and 20% to 30% lies in the top ten. Notes on the study in general: Rarefaction analysis demonstrated incomplete sorted-subset sequencing notwithstanding large depth. It was the non-shared clonotypes that had lower generation probabilities than clonotypes shared by all four donors.

As for this clone: What it binds is unknown.

The length of the CDR3 is 13 residues. The V end was cut by 6 bases, the J end by 1 base, with 10 bases between. Germline CDR1 reads MNHEY; CDR2 reads SMNVEV (reference sequence). Terminally differentiated effector memory CD45RA+ cells were excluded by CCR7 positive selection of CD45RO-negative cells. The origin of this receptor is a man aged 25 to 40 in good health. Specimen: naive CD8+ T cells sorted from blood. The J gene is TRBJ2-7, the V gene TRBV27; D gene ambiguous. The CDR3 DNA follows: TGTGCCAGCAGCCGACTCAAATCCTACGAGCAGTACTTC. Translated: CASSRLKSYEQYF.